This T cell receptor (beta chain) was retrieved from a study of OX40 agonist ivuxolimab in advanced cancers. Using immunoSEQ multiplex PCR, the repertoire was profiled, and TCRdb retains in-frame clones only, with some absent. The table records about 50,000 clones, approximately 90% of them present only once. Study-level results: There was clonal expansion of CD4+ and CD8+ blood T cells by week 6 at 0.1 to 3.0 mg/kg. Nonresponders, in some cases, also had low normalized T-cell clonal expansion. Expanded clones belonging to CD8+ T cells outnumbered, on average, those of CD4+.

Regarding this clone: The antigen remains unidentified.

CDR1 and CDR2 from the germline V gene are MDHEN and SYDVKM. Between the trimmed V and J ends, which lost 8 bases and 4 bases, there was a span of 18 bases. The CDR3 consists of 14 residues. The chain has TRBV28 and TRBJ2-7; D unresolved. The sequenced sample was CD4+ or CD8+ T cells sorted from blood, obtained in a trial of the OX40 agonist ivuxolimab. This clonotype was obtained from an adult with an advanced solid tumor such as melanoma, head and neck, liver or kidney cancer. The CDR3 loop is CASSVGFRPYEQYF. The CDR3 DNA reads as TGTGCCAGCTCCGTGGGCTTCAGACCTTACGAGCAGTACTTC.